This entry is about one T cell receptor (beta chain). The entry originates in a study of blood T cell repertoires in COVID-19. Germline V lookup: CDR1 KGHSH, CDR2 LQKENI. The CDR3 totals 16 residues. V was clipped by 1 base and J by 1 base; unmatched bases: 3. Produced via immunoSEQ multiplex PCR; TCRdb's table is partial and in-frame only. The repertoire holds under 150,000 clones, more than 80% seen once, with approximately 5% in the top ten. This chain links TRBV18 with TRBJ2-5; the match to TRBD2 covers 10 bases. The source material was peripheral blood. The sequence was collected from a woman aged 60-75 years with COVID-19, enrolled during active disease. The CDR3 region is CASSPLAGGFQETQYF. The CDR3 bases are TGTGCCAGCTCACCACTAGCGGGGGGTTTCCAAGAGACCCAGTACTTC.